The source of this TCR beta chain is a study of tumor-infiltrating lymphocytes in oesophageal squamous cell carcinoma. TCRdb independently ran MiXCR on the PCR reads; one entry per CDR3 protein. The sample includes about 24,000 distinct CDR3 sequences, more than 30% seen only once; the top ten take about 23%. This clonotype was obtained from a male donor with esophageal squamous cell carcinoma. Sequenced material: esophageal tumor tissue.

The CDR3 protein is CASLGTVIADTQYF. The CDR3 region has the DNA TGTGCCAGCCTCGGGACAGTTATAGCAGATACGCAGTATTTT. The chain carries TRBV28 and TRBJ1-1; 7 bases line up with TRBD1. The DNA end favors TRBJ2-3, so the J call may be wrong. The CDR3 is 14 amino acids. The germline V gene has CDR1 MDHEN and CDR2 SYDVKM.